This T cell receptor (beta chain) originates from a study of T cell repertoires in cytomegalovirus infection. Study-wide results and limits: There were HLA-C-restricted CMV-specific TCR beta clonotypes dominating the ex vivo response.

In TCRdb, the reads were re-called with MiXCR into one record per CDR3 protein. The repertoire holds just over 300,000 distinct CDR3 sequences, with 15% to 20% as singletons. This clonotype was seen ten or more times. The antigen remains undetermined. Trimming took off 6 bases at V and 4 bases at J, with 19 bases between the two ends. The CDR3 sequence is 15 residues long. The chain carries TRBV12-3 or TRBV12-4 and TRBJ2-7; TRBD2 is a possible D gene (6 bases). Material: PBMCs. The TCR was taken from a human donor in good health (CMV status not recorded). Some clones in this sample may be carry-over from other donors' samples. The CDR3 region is CASSPVGSIDYEQYF. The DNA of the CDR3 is TGTGCCAGCAGCCCCGTCGGGAGTATCGATTACGAGCAGTACTTC.